This T cell receptor (beta chain) emerged from a study of blood T cells in healthy people across ages. Total RNA extraction produced at least 5.5 micrograms (per sample) for the study. Study-wide points: Possibly, changes in expanded clonotypes were confounded because donor CMV status was unknown. Roughly linear age-related decline in beta diversity appeared, significant by age about 40. Long-lived donors carried more naive CD4+ cells and greater diversity than aged donors.

In the case of this clonotype: Its antigen is currently unknown.

The CDR3 is 12 amino acids. V lost 4 bases and J lost 10; bases outside the gene matches: 4. From germline, CDR1 is PRHDT and CDR2 FYEKMQ (reference sequence). A second PCR of 7 to 11 cycles used a sample-barcoded 5' primer and a J-beta primer mix. TCRdb redid the calling of the 5' RACE reads with MiXCR, one entry per CDR3 protein. The sample consists of more than 1,400,000 distinct CDR3 sequences, 42% of them appearing once. V usage is TRBV13 and J usage is TRBJ2-1, with 7 bases lining up with TRBD2. The receptor's source is a woman aged 18-35 years in good health. The sample comprised blood. CDR3 region: CASSSETSEQFF. The DNA for the CDR3 is TGTGCCAGCAGCTCCGAGACTAGCGAGCAGTTCTTC.